The 19 T cell receptor beta chains below come from one sample, sequenced in a study of blood T cell repertoires in COVID-19. Sequencing used immunoSEQ multiplex PCR; TCRdb keeps in-frame clones, though not all of them. This table has just over 300,000 clones, around nine tenths appearing once. Sequencing was carried out using peripheral blood. The receptors come from a woman under 40 with COVID-19, enrolled during active disease.

CDR3 amino acids: CASSRGGLRGYGETQYF. CDR3 nucleotides: TGCGCCAGCAGCCGAGGAGGTCTAAGGGGGTATGGAGAGACCCAGTACTTC. V usage is TRBV5-1 and J usage is TRBJ2-5; possible D gene TRBD1, 6 bases. Trimming removed 4 bases at V and 4 bases at J, with 23 bases between. Germline assignment: CDR1 SGHRS and CDR2 YFSETQ. This CDR3 contains 17 residues.

The chain combines TRBV19 with TRBJ2-1, with D possibly being TRBD1 (6 bases). This CDR3 contains 15 residues. V lost 6 bases and J lost 8, with 20 bases in between. The germline gives CDR1 LNHDA, CDR2 SQIVND (reference sequence). DNA of the CDR3: TGTGCCAGTAGGGATTGGGGGCCCAGCGACGATGAGCAGTTCTTC. As protein: CASRDWGPSDDEQFF.

The chain combines TRBV13 with TRBJ1-2; possibly TRBD1 for D (6 bases). The CDR3 sequence is 15 residues long. Germline CDR1 is PRHDT and CDR2 is FYEKMQ (reference sequence). V was pared by 5 bases and J by 4 bases, with 17 bases between. CDR3 loop: CASSDNQGLSYGYTF. The CDR3 nucleotides read TGTGCCAGCAGCGACAACCAGGGGCTTAGCTATGGCTACACCTTC.

The V call is TRBV7-2, the J call TRBJ2-5; D might be TRBD2 (6 bases). This CDR3 has 15 residues. Germline CDR1 SGHTA, CDR2 FQGNSA. V lost 6 bases and J lost 5, with 19 bases in between. The CDR3 DNA is TGTGCCAGCAGTCAGGGTGGGACTGCGGGGGAGACCCAGTACTTC. Its translation is CASSQGGTAGETQYF. Looking up the rest from reference TRBV7-2 and TRBJ2-5 gives the full variable domain: GAGVSQSPSNKVTEKGKDVELRCDPISGHTALYWYRQSLGQGLEFLIYFQGNSAPDKSGLPSDRFSAERTGGSVSTLTIQRTQQEDSAVYLCASSQGGTAGETQYFGPGTRLLVL.

V gene TRBV20-1 combines with J gene TRBJ2-5; D is ambiguous. This CDR3 comprises 11 residues. Trimming removed 5 bases at V and 7 bases at J, with 11 bases between. Germline-derived CDR1 and CDR2 are DFQATT and SNEGSKA (reference sequence). CDR3 in amino acids: CSAPLSGTQYF. CDR3 nucleotides: TGCAGTGCTCCTCTAAGTGGGACCCAGTACTTC.

The chain combines TRBV4-1 with TRBJ2-1, with 8 bases identical to TRBD2. After removal of 2 bases from V and 7 bases from J, the junction contained 7 bases not matched to a gene. Per the germline V gene, CDR1 is MGHRA and CDR2 is YSYEKL. There are 15 residues in the CDR3. Here the CDR3 reads CASSQIGTSSNEQFF. CDR3 nucleotides: TGCGCCAGCAGCCAAATAGGGACTAGTAGTAATGAGCAGTTCTTC.

This chain connects TRBV7-2 to TRBJ2-1; TRBD2 agrees at 11 bases. Germline CDR1 is SGHTA and CDR2 is FQGNSA. The CDR3 is made up of 16 amino acids. J gave up 4 bases and V 3 bases, and 5 bases lay outside the gene matches. The CDR3 sequence is CASSLRASGGYNEQFF. The CDR3 DNA reads TGTGCCAGCAGCTTGAGGGCTAGCGGGGGGTACAATGAGCAGTTCTTC.

The CDR3 region has the DNA TGCGCCAGCAGCCAAGATCGGACAGGGGGCGGATATAGGCAGTTCTTC. Translating it yields CASSQDRTGGGYRQFF. This chain connects TRBV4-3 to TRBJ2-1; TRBD1 matches 11 bases. Per germline, CDR1 LGHNA and CDR2 YSLEER. The CDR3 extends over 16 amino acids. V shed 0 bases and J 12 bases; nucleotides not matched to a gene: 10.

This chain joins TRBV28 and TRBJ1-2, with D hard to call. V was trimmed by 6 bases and J by 1 base, leaving 15 bases between them. The CDR3 runs 15 residues. CDR1 is MDHEN, CDR2 SYDVKM, per germline. In DNA form, the CDR3 reads TGTGCCAGCAGACCACCCCTCCGGGGTAACTATGGCTACACCTTC. Encoded protein: CASRPPLRGNYGYTF.

CDR3: CASSHGQASSYEQYF. In DNA form, the CDR3 reads TGCGCCAGCAGCCACGGACAGGCCAGCTCCTACGAGCAGTACTTC. The chain is built from TRBV4-1 and TRBJ2-7; 7 positions match TRBD1. V was pared by 3 bases and J by 0 bases, with 5 bases of the junction left unmatched. The CDR3 runs 15 residues. The germline gives CDR1 MGHRA, CDR2 YSYEKL.

The rearrangement joins TRBV2 to TRBJ1-6; no reliable D call. V lost 4 bases and J 2 bases, leaving 15 bases between the germline ends. CDR3 length: 17 amino acids. From germline, CDR1 is SNHLY and CDR2 FYNNEI. As DNA, the CDR3 is TGTGCCAGCAGTGGAGGAGGAGGAGGCACCTATAATTCACCCCTCCACTTT. This gives the protein CASSGGGGGTYNSPLHF.

This sequence joins TRBV6-5 and TRBJ1-2; D perhaps matches TRBD1 (6 bases). Germline V gene sequence: CDR1 MNHEY, CDR2 SVGAGI. There are 11 residues in the CDR3. V lost 6 bases and J lost 5, with 7 bases in between. The CDR3 DNA sequence: TGTGCCAGCAGACAGGGATATGGCTACACCTTC. Translation: CASRQGYGYTF.

The rearrangement uses TRBV5-1 and TRBJ2-3; TRBD2 matches 7 bases. The CDR3 runs to 14 residues. Germline V gene data show CDR1 as SGHRS and CDR2 as YFSETQ. V shed 0 bases, J shed 3 bases, and the junction held 1 base outside the gene matches. Here the CDR3 reads CASSLAGRTDTQYF. CDR3 coding DNA: TGCGCCAGCAGCTTGGCCGGGAGGACAGATACGCAGTATTTT.

The genes are TRBV28 and TRBJ1-6; 8 positions agree with TRBD1. The germline V gene encodes CDR1 MDHEN and CDR2 SYDVKM. This CDR3 is built from 14 residues. J was trimmed by 10 bases and V by 6 bases; bases with no gene match: 8. The CDR3 coding sequence is TGTGCCAGCAGCCAGACAGGGGCCCCCTCACCCCTCCACTTT. Translating it yields CASSQTGAPSPLHF.

The rearrangement links TRBV10-3 to TRBJ1-1; 7 positions agree with TRBD1. V lost 4 bases and J lost 3; bases outside the gene matches: 2. The germline CDR1 and CDR2 sequences are ENHRY and SYGVKD. The CDR3 spans 13 residues. The CDR3 region has the DNA TGTGCCATCAGTGGACAGGGTGACACTGAAGCTTTCTTT. Its translation: CAISGQGDTEAFF.

The CDR3 bases are TGTGCCAGCAGCCCTCCCCTAGGTTGCTTTTGGAACATTCAGTACTTC. As protein: CASSPPLGCFWNIQYF. The chain couples TRBV11-3 to TRBJ2-4; D unclear. CDR1 and CDR2 (germline): SGHNT, YENEEA. V was trimmed by 5 bases and J by 7 bases, leaving 21 bases between them. There are 16 residues in the CDR3.

The V gene is TRBV10-3, the J gene TRBJ2-2, with a tentative D call TRBD2 (6 bases). With 8 bases removed from V and 2 bases from J, the gap between germline ends came to 12 bases. From germline, CDR1 is ENHRY and CDR2 SYGVKD. The CDR3 has 14 residues. The CDR3 DNA follows: TGTGCCATCGAACCGGGACTCAACACCGGGGAGCTGTTTTTT. Protein sequence: CAIEPGLNTGELFF.

This clone was seen once. The chain employs TRBV18 and TRBJ2-1; 12 nucleotides align to TRBD2. V lost 0 bases to trimming and J lost 13 bases; unmatched junction nucleotides: 4. The CDR3 consists of 14 residues. CDR1 is KGHSH, CDR2 LQKENI, per germline. CDR3 sequence reads: CASSPPTSGGAQFF. DNA of the CDR3: TGTGCCAGCTCACCACCGACTAGCGGGGGCGCCCAGTTCTTC.

In DNA form, the CDR3 reads TGTGCCAGCAGCCTGAGCGGGGGGGCATACGAGCAGTACTTC. It codes for CASSLSGGAYEQYF. This chain joins TRBV4-2 and TRBJ2-7; 10 bases map to TRBD2. The CDR3 sequence is 14 residues long. CDR1 and CDR2 from the germline V gene are LGHNA and YNFKEQ. Unmatched junction bases numbered 4, after V lost 4 bases and J lost 4 bases.